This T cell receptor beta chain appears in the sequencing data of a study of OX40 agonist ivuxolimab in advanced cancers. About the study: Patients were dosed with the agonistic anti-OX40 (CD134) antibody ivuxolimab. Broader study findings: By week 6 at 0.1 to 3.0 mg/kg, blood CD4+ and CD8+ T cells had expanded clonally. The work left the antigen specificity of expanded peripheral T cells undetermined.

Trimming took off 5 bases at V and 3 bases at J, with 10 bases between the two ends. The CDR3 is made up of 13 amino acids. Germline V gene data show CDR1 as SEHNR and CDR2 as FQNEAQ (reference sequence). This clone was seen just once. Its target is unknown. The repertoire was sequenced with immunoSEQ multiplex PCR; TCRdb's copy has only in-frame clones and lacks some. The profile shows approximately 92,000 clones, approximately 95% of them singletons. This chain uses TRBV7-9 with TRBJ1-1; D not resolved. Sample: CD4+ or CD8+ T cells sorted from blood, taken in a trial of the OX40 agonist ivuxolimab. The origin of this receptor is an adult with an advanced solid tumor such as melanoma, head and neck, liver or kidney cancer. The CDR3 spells CASSTPTHTEAFF. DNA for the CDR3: TGTGCCAGCAGCACCCCGACACACACTGAAGCTTTCTTT.